One and the same sample provided the 27 T cell receptor beta chains below, sequenced in a study of T cell responses to AZD1222 COVID-19 vaccine. Sequencing used immunoSEQ multiplex PCR; TCRdb keeps in-frame clones, though not all of them. This table has roughly 120,000 clones, over 75% appearing once. The sequences come from peripheral blood, collected 28 days after the second AZD1222 dose. Receptors originate from an adult who received the AZD1222 COVID-19 vaccine.

V usage is TRBV4-1 and J usage is TRBJ1-1; D perhaps matches TRBD1 (6 bases). The CDR3 totals 18 residues. Germline values: CDR1 MGHRA, CDR2 YSYEKL. Trimming left V 0 bases short and J 0 bases short, with 17 bases between. For the CDR3, the DNA is TGCGCCAGCAGCCAAGAATCCCCAGGGGTGCCGTTGAACACTGAAGCTTTCTTT. Amino acids: CASSQESPGVPLNTEAFF.

This clone turned up a few times. V gene TRBV7-9 combines with J gene TRBJ1-4, with unresolved D. The CDR3 extends over 11 amino acids. The germline V gene has CDR1 SEHNR and CDR2 FQNEAQ (reference sequence). V lost 5 bases and J lost 8, with 6 bases in between. CDR3 protein: CASSAREKLFF. CDR3 sequence (DNA): TGTGCCAGCAGCGCCAGGGAAAAACTGTTTTTT.

The rearrangement uses TRBV30 and TRBJ2-7; TRBD2 is a possible D gene (6 bases). The CDR3 sequence is 12 residues long. Trimming removed 3 bases from V and 4 bases from J, with 10 bases in between. Per the germline V gene, CDR1 is GTSNPN and CDR2 is SVGIG (reference sequence). The CDR3 DNA follows: TGTGCCTGGAGCGGAGGGGTTTACGAGCAGTACTTC. This translates into CAWSGGVYEQYF.

A single count supports this clone. The chain combines TRBV5-1 with TRBJ1-3, with a weak D call TRBD1 (5 bases). Germline assignment: CDR1 SGHRS and CDR2 YFSETQ. V lost 5 bases and J 2 bases, leaving 14 bases between the germline ends. The length of the CDR3 is 15 residues. CDR3 coding DNA: TGCGCCAGCAGTCTTCTGCAGGGTGCTGGAAACACCATATATTTT. The encoded protein is CASSLLQGAGNTIYF.

The rearrangement joins TRBV9 to TRBJ2-3, with 8 bases lining up with TRBD2. The trim removed 4 bases at V and 2 bases at J, leaving 12 bases unmatched. The CDR3 sequence is 17 residues long. Germline V gene lookup returns CDR1 SGDLS and CDR2 YYNGEE. This CDR3 is CASSQRGGGTFTDTQYF. CDR3 coding DNA: TGTGCCAGCAGCCAAAGGGGCGGGGGGACCTTCACAGATACGCAGTATTTT.

The chain links TRBV10-3 to TRBJ2-1; 8 bases match TRBD2. The V and J ends lost 11 bases and 8 bases, in that order; junction bases with no gene match: 11. This CDR3 is 13 amino acids long. Germline CDR1 and CDR2: ENHRY and SYGVKD. The CDR3: CAAQRELGDEQFF. The CDR3 DNA is TGTGCCGCTCAGCGGGAGCTAGGCGATGAGCAGTTCTTC.

This chain uses TRBV3-1 (or the pseudogene TRBV3-2) with TRBJ2-1, with D unresolved. The CDR3 loop spans 11 amino acids. Per germline, CDR1 LGHDT and CDR2 YNNKEL (reference sequence). V was cut by 1 base and J by 14 bases, with 9 bases left in between. CDR3 coding DNA: TGTGCCAGCAGCCAAGGAACTGGGAAGTTCTTC. It is translated as CASSQGTGKFF.

The chain carries TRBV12-3 or TRBV12-4 and TRBJ1-3; D perhaps matches TRBD1 (5 bases). This CDR3 region has 13 residues. Trimming cost V 6 bases and J 7 bases, with 13 bases left between them. CDR3 coding DNA: TGTGCCAGCAGCCGCGCGGGGGAGAACACCATATATTTT. It translates to CASSRAGENTIYF.

This rearrangement joins TRBV24-1 to TRBJ2-3, with D maybe TRBD1 (5 bases). The germline gives CDR1 KGHDR, CDR2 SFDVKD. V lost 5 bases and J lost 5, with 16 bases in between. This CDR3 has 15 residues. CDR3 residues: CATSGVGRERDTQYF. DNA of the CDR3: TGTGCCACCAGTGGGGTGGGCAGGGAAAGAGATACGCAGTATTTT.

The rearrangement uses TRBV29-1 and TRBJ2-7; 12 nucleotides agree with TRBD2. J was trimmed by 1 base and V by 4 bases; bases with no gene match: 8. CDR1 is SQVTM, CDR2 ANQGSEA, per germline. The CDR3 covers 16 residues. CDR3 in amino acids: CSVAGLAGRGSYEQYF. The CDR3 DNA reads TGCAGCGTTGCGGGACTAGCGGGCCGAGGGTCCTACGAGCAGTACTTC.

This chain uses TRBV7-2 with TRBJ1-1, with D tentatively TRBD1 (6 bases). This CDR3 region has 13 residues. The V and J ends lost 4 bases and 2 bases respectively, with 8 bases between them. Germline V CDR1 and CDR2: SGHTA, FQGNSA. This CDR3 is CASSSGTNTEAFF. The CDR3 DNA is TGTGCCAGCAGCTCAGGGACAAACACTGAAGCTTTCTTT.

The V call is TRBV19, the J call TRBJ1-2, with D possibly matching TRBD1 (5 bases). Germline V lookup: CDR1 LNHDA, CDR2 SQIVND (reference sequence). CDR3 size: 14 residues. The V end was cut by 1 base, the J end by 7 bases, with 13 bases between. The CDR3 DNA sequence: TGTGCCAGTAGTATAGGCCCAGGGAGAGGTGGCTACACCTTC. Translated, it gives CASSIGPGRGGYTF.

The J gene is TRBJ1-1, the V gene TRBV10-3, with D uncertain. CDR3 length equals 14 residues. V lost 0 bases and J 10 bases, leaving 15 bases between the germline ends. From germline, CDR1 is ENHRY and CDR2 SYGVKD. This CDR3 reads CAISESKGAGAAFF. CDR3 sequence (DNA): TGTGCCATCAGTGAGTCTAAGGGCGCCGGAGCAGCTTTCTTT.

The rearrangement uses TRBV3-1 (or the pseudogene TRBV3-2) and TRBJ1-1; D possibly corresponds to TRBD1 (6 bases). CDR1 and CDR2 (germline): LGHDT, YNNKEL (reference sequence). V was clipped by 1 base and J by 3 bases, with 12 bases between them. The CDR3 runs to 15 residues. The CDR3 here is CASSQGAGAHTEAFF. CDR3 DNA: TGTGCCAGCAGCCAAGGTGCGGGGGCCCACACTGAAGCTTTCTTT.

The chain carries TRBV6-5 and TRBJ1-6; the match to TRBD1 covers 10 bases. The germline CDR1 and CDR2 sequences are MNHEY and SVGAGI. V lost 11 bases to trimming and J lost 6 bases; unmatched junction nucleotides: 7. The CDR3 is 14 residues long. The CDR3 DNA reads TGTGCCGGGGGGACAGGGGACCCTAATTCACCCCTCCACTTT. Residues: CAGGTGDPNSPLHF.

The rearrangement joins TRBV7-8 to TRBJ1-4, with 10 bases matching TRBD1. Germline CDR1 and CDR2: SGHVS and FQNEAQ. This CDR3 is built from 15 residues. The V and J ends lost 5 bases and 8 bases, in that order; junction bases with no gene match: 8. The DNA of the CDR3 is TGTGCCAGCAGCGCCGACAGGGGGCGCGGAGAAAAACTGTTTTTT. This sequence encodes CASSADRGRGEKLFF.

This chain links TRBV12-3 or TRBV12-4 with TRBJ2-7; D remains unclear. CDR3 length equals 13 residues. Trimming pared 5 bases from V and 2 bases from J, leaving 10 bases between. DNA for the CDR3: TGTGCCAGCAGTCAATTTCAGACCTACGAGCAGTACTTC. It specifies CASSQFQTYEQYF.

V and J are TRBV11-2 and TRBJ2-4; 11 bases match TRBD2. With V trimmed by 3 bases and J by 6 bases, 7 bases remained unmatched. This CDR3 is 16 amino acids long. Germline assignment: CDR1 SGHAT and CDR2 FQNNGV. In nucleotides, the CDR3 is TGTGCCAGCAGCTTCTCGACTAGCGGGATGGGAAACATTCAGTACTTC. Its protein product is CASSFSTSGMGNIQYF.

This chain uses TRBV5-8 with TRBJ2-5, with 11 nucleotides matching TRBD2. V shed 2 bases, J shed 5 bases, and the junction held 2 bases outside the gene matches. This CDR3 has 14 residues. Germline CDR1 and CDR2: SGHTS and YDEGEE. The DNA of the CDR3 is TGTGCCAGCAGCTTACTAGCGGGAGAGGAGACCCAGTACTTC. This encodes CASSLLAGEETQYF.

This chain links TRBV30 with TRBJ1-2; D may be TRBD1 (6 bases). V was pared by 7 bases and J by 5 bases, with 17 bases between. The CDR3 runs 13 residues. Germline values: CDR1 GTSNPN, CDR2 SVGIG (reference sequence). CDR3 nucleotides: TGTGCCTCGAATGAGGACAGTTCTTATGGCTACACCTTC. This sequence encodes CASNEDSSYGYTF.

The chain couples TRBV18 to TRBJ1-6; D is unclear. Germline loops: CDR1 KGHSH, CDR2 LQKENI. This CDR3 comprises 16 residues. V lost 2 bases and J 10 bases, leaving 18 bases between the germline ends. This CDR3 is CASSPGAPVLGSPLHF. The DNA of the CDR3 is TGTGCCAGCTCACCAGGTGCGCCCGTGCTTGGGTCACCCCTCCACTTT.

This clone was seen a single time. The chain employs TRBV5-1 and TRBJ2-2; a weak D match, TRBD1 (5 bases). Germline V lookup: CDR1 SGHRS, CDR2 YFSETQ. The CDR3 has 13 amino acids. Trimming stripped 0 bases from V and 9 bases from J, with 9 bases between. CDR3 nucleotide sequence: TGCGCCAGCAGCTTGGTTAGGGGAAGGGAGCTGTTTTTT. Its protein is CASSLVRGRELFF.

J is TRBJ2-7 and V is TRBV5-8, with TRBD2 as a possible D gene (5 bases). V was trimmed by 8 bases and J by 5 bases, leaving 20 bases between them. The CDR3 is 14 amino acids. In germline, CDR1 is SGHTS, CDR2 YDEGEE. In DNA form, the CDR3 reads TGTGCCAGTTTAACTAGGAACCACATCGACGAGCAGTACTTC. Encoded protein: CASLTRNHIDEQYF.

This sequence joins TRBV10-2 and TRBJ1-1; 7 bases fit TRBD1. Germline CDR1 and CDR2: WSHSY and SAAADI. The ends lost 8 bases at V and 10 bases at J; junction bases unmatched: 4. The CDR3 sequence is 10 residues long. The CDR3 sequence is CASGAGGAFF. The CDR3 nucleotides read TGCGCCAGCGGGGCAGGGGGAGCTTTCTTT.

This clone was observed a few times. The V gene is TRBV7-6, the J gene TRBJ1-4; no definite D call. This CDR3 region has 13 residues. The germline V gene encodes CDR1 SGHVS and CDR2 FNYEAQ. Trimming stripped 5 bases from V and 5 bases from J, with 9 bases between. The CDR3 DNA follows: TGTGCCAGCAGCCCCGTTAGGAATGAAAAACTGTTTTTT. Translating it yields CASSPVRNEKLFF.

The rearrangement links TRBV18 to TRBJ1-2; the D is unclear. V was cut by 2 bases and J by 6 bases, with 10 bases left in between. Germline V CDR1 and CDR2: KGHSH, LQKENI. This CDR3 is built from 13 residues. The CDR3 sequence: CASSPTGLDGYTF. DNA for the CDR3: TGTGCCAGCTCACCAACGGGATTAGATGGCTACACCTTC.

This sequence joins TRBV13 and TRBJ1-1, with 8 bases fitting TRBD1. This CDR3 has 13 amino acids. The junction had 4 bases not matched to a gene; V was cut back by 7 bases and J by 3 bases. Germline lookup yields CDR1 PRHDT and CDR2 FYEKMQ (reference sequence). As DNA, the CDR3 is TGTGCCAGCACCGCGGACAGGGACACTGAAGCTTTCTTT. Residues: CASTADRDTEAFF.